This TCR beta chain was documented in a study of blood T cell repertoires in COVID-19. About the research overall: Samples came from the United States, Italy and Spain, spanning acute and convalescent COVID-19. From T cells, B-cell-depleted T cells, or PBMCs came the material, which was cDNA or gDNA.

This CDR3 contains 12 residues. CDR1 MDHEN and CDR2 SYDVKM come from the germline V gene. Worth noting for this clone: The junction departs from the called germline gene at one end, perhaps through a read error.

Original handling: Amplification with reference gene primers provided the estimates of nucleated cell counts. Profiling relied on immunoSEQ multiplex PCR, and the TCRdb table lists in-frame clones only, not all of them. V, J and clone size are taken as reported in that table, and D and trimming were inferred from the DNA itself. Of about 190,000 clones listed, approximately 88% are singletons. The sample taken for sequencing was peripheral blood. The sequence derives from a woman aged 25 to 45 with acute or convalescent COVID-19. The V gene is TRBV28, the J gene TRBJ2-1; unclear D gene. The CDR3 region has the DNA TGTGCCAGCAGTTCGTACTTAGCTTTACCAATCTTC. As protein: CASSSYLALPIF.